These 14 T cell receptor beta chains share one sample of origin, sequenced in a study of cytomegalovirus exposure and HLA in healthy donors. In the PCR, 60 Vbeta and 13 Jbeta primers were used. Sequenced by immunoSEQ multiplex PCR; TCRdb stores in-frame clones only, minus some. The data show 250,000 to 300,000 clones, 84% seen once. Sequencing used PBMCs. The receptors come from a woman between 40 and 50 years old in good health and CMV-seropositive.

The CDR3 region has the DNA TGTGCCACCAACCTCGGGACAGGGGACCACTATGGCTACACCTTC. Residues: CATNLGTGDHYGYTF. This rearrangement joins TRBV19 to TRBJ1-2, with TRBD1 matching over 10 bases. The germline gives CDR1 LNHDA, CDR2 SQIVND (reference sequence). The CDR3 length is 15 residues. V shed 10 bases, J shed 3 bases, and the junction held 11 bases outside the gene matches.

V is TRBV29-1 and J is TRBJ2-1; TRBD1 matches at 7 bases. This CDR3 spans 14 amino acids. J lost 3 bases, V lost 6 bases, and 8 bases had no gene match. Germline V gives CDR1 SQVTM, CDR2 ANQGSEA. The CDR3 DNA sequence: TGCAGCGTAGAAACAGGGGAGAACTACAATGAGCAGTTCTTC. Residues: CSVETGENYNEQFF.

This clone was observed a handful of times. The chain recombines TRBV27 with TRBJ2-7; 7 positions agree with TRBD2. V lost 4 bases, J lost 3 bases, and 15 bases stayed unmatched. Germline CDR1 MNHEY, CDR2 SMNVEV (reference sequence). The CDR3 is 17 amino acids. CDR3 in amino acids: CASSSTPAAGNFYEQYF. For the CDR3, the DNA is TGTGCCAGCAGTTCTACCCCAGCAGCGGGAAATTTCTACGAGCAGTACTTC.

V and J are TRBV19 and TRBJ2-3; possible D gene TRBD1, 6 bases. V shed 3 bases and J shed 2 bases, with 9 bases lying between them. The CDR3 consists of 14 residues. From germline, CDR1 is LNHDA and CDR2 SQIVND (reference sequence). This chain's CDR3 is CASSMAGATDTQYF. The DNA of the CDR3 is TGTGCCAGTAGTATGGCAGGGGCCACAGATACGCAGTATTTT.

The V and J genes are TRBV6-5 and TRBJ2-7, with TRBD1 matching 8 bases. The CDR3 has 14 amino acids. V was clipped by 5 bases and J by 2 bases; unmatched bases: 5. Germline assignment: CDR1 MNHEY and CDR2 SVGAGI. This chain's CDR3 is CASSAGTGTYEQYF. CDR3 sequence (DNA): TGTGCCAGCAGTGCCGGGACAGGAACCTACGAGCAGTACTTC.

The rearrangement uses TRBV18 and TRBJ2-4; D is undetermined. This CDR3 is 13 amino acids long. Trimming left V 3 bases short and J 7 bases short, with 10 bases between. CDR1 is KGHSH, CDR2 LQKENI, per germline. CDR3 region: CASSPSPGNIQYF. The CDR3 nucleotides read TGTGCCAGCTCACCGTCCCCCGGGAACATTCAGTACTTC.

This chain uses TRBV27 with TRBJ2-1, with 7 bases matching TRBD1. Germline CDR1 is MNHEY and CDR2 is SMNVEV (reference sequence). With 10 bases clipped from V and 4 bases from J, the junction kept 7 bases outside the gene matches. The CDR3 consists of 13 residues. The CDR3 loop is CATTGKRYNEQFF. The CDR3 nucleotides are TGTGCCACGACAGGGAAACGGTACAATGAGCAGTTCTTC.

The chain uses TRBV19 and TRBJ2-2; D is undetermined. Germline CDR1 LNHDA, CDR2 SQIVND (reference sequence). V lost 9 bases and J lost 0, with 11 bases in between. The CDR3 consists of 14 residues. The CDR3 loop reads CASGRSANTGELFF. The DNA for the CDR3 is TGTGCCAGCGGCAGGTCCGCGAACACCGGGGAGCTGTTTTTT.

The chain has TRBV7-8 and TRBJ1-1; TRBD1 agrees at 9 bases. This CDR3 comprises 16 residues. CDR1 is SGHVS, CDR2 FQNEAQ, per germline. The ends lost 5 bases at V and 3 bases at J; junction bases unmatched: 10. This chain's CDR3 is CASSPGTGSSDTEAFF. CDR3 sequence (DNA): TGTGCCAGCAGCCCGGGGACAGGGTCCTCAGACACTGAAGCTTTCTTT.

The CDR3 here is CSVTTGFGETQYF. CDR3 coding DNA: TGCAGCGTCACGACAGGGTTCGGCGAGACCCAGTACTTC. The chain links TRBV29-1 to TRBJ2-5; 7 bases are a match to TRBD1. V dropped 6 bases and J dropped 5; count of bases not matched to a gene: 9. The CDR3 consists of 13 residues. CDR1 and CDR2 from the germline V gene are SQVTM and ANQGSEA.

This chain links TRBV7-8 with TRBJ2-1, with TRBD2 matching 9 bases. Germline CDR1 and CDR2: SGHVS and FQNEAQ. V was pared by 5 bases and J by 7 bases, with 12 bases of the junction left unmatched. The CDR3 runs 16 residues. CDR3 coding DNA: TGTGCCAGCAGCCGGGTTTATGGCGGGAGGGTTAATGAGCAGTTCTTC. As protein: CASSRVYGGRVNEQFF.

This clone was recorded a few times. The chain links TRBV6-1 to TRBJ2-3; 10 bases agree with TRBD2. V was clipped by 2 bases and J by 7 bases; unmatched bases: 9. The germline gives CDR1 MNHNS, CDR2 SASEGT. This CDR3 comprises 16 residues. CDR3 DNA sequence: TGTGCCAGCAGTGAATGGCCTAGCGGGAGTTTATATACGCAGTATTTT. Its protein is CASSEWPSGSLYTQYF.

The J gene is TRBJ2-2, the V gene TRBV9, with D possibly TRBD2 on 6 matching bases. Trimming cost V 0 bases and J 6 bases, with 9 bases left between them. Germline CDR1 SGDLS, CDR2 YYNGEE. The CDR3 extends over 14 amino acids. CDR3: CASSVEGTAGELFF. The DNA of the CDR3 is TGTGCCAGCAGCGTAGAAGGGACTGCCGGGGAGCTGTTTTTT.

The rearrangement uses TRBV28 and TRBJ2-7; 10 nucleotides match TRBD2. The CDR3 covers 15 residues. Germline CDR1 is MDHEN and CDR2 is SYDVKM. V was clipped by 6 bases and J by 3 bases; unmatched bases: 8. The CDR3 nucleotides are TGTGCCAGCAGACAATTTCTAGCGGGAGTCTACGAGCAGTACTTC. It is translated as CASRQFLAGVYEQYF.